This entry features one TCR beta chain sequence. Those enrolled, adults aged roughly 18 to 89 years, came from roughly 23 US areas. These data come from a study of blood T cell repertoires in COVID-19. On the study more broadly: Samples representing acute and convalescent COVID-19 were sourced from the United States, Italy and Spain.

Assay used: immunoSEQ multiplex PCR; TCRdb lists only in-frame clones, some missing. Of 200,000 to 250,000 clones listed, about 87% are singletons. The CDR3 extends over 16 amino acids. Germline CDR1 SGHNT, CDR2 YENEEA. With 5 bases clipped from V and 3 bases from J, the junction kept 13 bases outside the gene matches. The receptor was derived from a woman aged 25-40 years who had been exposed to COVID-19. The sequenced sample consisted of PBMCs or T cells enriched from blood (not recorded which). The J gene is TRBJ2-7, the V gene TRBV11-3; TRBD1 matches 7 bases. The CDR3 nucleotides are TGTGCCAGCAGCCCAGGCCCCCATGCAGGGGGCTACGAGCAGTACTTC. It specifies CASSPGPHAGGYEQYF.